The present TCR beta chain was sequenced within a study of human T cells and chemical hapten exposure. The wider study: Patients additionally received therapeutic doses of diphenylcyclopropenone on the scalp once a week, and this continued throughout the approximately 25-week study.

The CDR3 loop spans 18 amino acids. J was trimmed by 8 bases and V by 0 bases; bases with no gene match: 16. Germline V gene sequence: CDR1 SGHTS, CDR2 YDEGEE. Time point given: patch test 1, 2 weeks after DPC sensitization. Regarding treatment: therapeutic diphenylcyclopropenone sensitization with weekly scalp DPC. Extraction of total RNA was performed on unfractionated whole blood. Broader study findings: Because all patients had alopecia, their immune responses might differ from healthy ones.

TCRdb itself ran the RACE reads through MiXCR, one entry per CDR3 protein. The sample carries 300,000 to 400,000 distinct CDR3 sequences, under 8% recorded once. This clonotype was counted a few times. The antigen is not known. The rearrangement links TRBV5-8 to TRBJ1-4, with 7 bases fitting TRBD1. The TCR comes from a young woman with alopecia areata. Some clones in this sample may be carry-over from other donors' samples. Specimen: whole blood, collected in connection with sensitization to the hapten diphenylcyclopropenone (DPC). This chain's CDR3 is CASSLGLVRDRAREKLFF. DNA for the CDR3: TGTGCCAGCAGCTTGGGGCTCGTGCGGGACAGAGCCAGAGAAAAACTGTTTTTT.